The entry that follows covers one TCR beta chain sequence. With V trimmed by 6 bases and J by 5 bases, 7 bases remained unmatched. The CDR3 is 14 residues long. The germline V gene has CDR1 LNHDA and CDR2 SQIVND (reference sequence). The entry originates in a study of blood T cell repertoires in COVID-19. Study in general: Acute and convalescent COVID-19 specimens originated in the United States, Italy and Spain. PBMCs, B-cell-depleted T cells, or T cells were the source of the cDNA or gDNA that made up the material.

Under the authors' procedure: The authors estimated nucleated cell counts from reference gene primer amplification. Data came from immunoSEQ multiplex PCR; TCRdb stores just in-frame clones and leaves some out. V and J calls and clone size come straight from that table; D and trimming were deduced from the DNA. The sample yields 45,000 to 55,000 clones, 65% to 85% seen once. The genes are TRBV19 and TRBJ2-3; 8 positions agree with TRBD2. The clonotype originates from a human donor with active or convalescent COVID-19. The donor label of this sample is uncertain. Sequenced: peripheral blood. The CDR3 nucleotides read TGTGCCAGTAGCTCGGGAGGGCCGGGAGATACGCAGTATTTT. Amino acid sequence: CASSSGGPGDTQYF.